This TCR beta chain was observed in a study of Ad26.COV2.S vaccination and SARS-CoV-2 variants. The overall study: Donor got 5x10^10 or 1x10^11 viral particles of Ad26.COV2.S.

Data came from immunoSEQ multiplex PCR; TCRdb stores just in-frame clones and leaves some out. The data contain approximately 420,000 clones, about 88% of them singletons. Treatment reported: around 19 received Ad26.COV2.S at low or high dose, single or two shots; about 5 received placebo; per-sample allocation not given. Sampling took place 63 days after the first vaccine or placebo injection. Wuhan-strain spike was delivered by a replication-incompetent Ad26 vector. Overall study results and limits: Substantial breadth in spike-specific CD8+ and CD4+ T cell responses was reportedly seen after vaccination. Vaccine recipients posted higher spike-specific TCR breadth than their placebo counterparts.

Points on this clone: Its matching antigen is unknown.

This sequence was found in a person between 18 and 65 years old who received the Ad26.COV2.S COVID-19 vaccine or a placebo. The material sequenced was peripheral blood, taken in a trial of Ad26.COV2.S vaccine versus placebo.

This CDR3 is CASSQGQGLWNSPLHF. CDR3 DNA: TGTGCCAGTAGCCAAGGACAGGGCCTGTGGAATTCACCCCTCCACTTT. The chain has TRBV19 and TRBJ1-6, with 8 bases that match TRBD1. In germline, CDR1 is LNHDA, CDR2 SQIVND (reference sequence). The CDR3 sequence is 16 residues long. V gave up 6 bases and J gave up 7 bases; unmatched junction bases: 11.